This is a list of T cell receptor beta chains from one sample in a study of Graves' ophthalmopathy and Graves' hyperthyroidism. TCRdb independently ran MiXCR on the multiplex PCR reads; one entry per CDR3 protein. The sample comprises 740,000 or so distinct CDR3 sequences, roughly two fifths of which are singletons, and 44% rests with the top ten. Sample: peripheral blood. The receptors derive from an adult man with Graves' ophthalmopathy. Each CDR3 is given with its conserved first and last residue. The order of the fields is clone size, J gene, D gene, V gene, CDR3 DNA, CDR3 protein. A D gene is named only where the DNA matches it firmly. Rows give clone size only sometimes, using once, few, many, or a class for an expanded clone.

abundance: -
j_gene: TRBJ2-5
d_gene: -
v_gene: TRBV28
CDR3nt: TGTGCCAGCACTCAGAGGGCTAGTCAAGAGACCCAGTACTTC
CDR3aa: CASTQRASQETQYF

abundance: -
j_gene: TRBJ1-1
d_gene: -
v_gene: TRBV7-3
CDR3nt: TGTGCCAGCAGCCAAGTGCGAGGGGGAGGGAAAAACACTGAAGCTTTCTTT
CDR3aa: CASSQVRGGGKNTEAFF

abundance: many
j_gene: TRBJ1-2
d_gene: -
v_gene: TRBV10-2
CDR3nt: TGCGCCAGCAGTGAGTGGGGAGTTGTTTCAGGTCCGGTGCGAGGCTACACCTTC
CDR3aa: CASSEWGVVSGPVRGYTF

abundance: -
j_gene: TRBJ1-6
d_gene: TRBD1
v_gene: TRBV29-1
CDR3nt: TGCAGCGGCGACAGGGGGAACTCACCCCTCCACTTT
CDR3aa: CSGDRGNSPLHF

abundance: -
j_gene: TRBJ2-5
d_gene: TRBD2
v_gene: TRBV2
CDR3nt: TGTGCGGGGGGGAGGGAAGGCCAGCCCCAGTACTTC
CDR3aa: CAGGREGQPQYF

abundance: -
j_gene: TRBJ1-6
d_gene: -
v_gene: TRBV5-4
CDR3nt: TGTGCCAGCAGCTTGTATGGAGACCATTCACCCCTCCACTTT
CDR3aa: CASSLYGDHSPLHF

abundance: -
j_gene: TRBJ2-6
d_gene: -
v_gene: TRBV29-1
CDR3nt: TGCAGCGTTGAGTCTCTGGGGGCCAACGTCCTGACTTTC
CDR3aa: CSVESLGANVLTF

abundance: few
j_gene: TRBJ2-7
d_gene: TRBD2
v_gene: TRBV20-1
CDR3nt: TGCAGTGCGAAACAAGTAGCGGGGGGCTACGAGCAGTACTTC
CDR3aa: CSAKQVAGGYEQYF

abundance: -
j_gene: TRBJ2-6
d_gene: -
v_gene: TRBV4-3
CDR3nt: TGCGCCAGCAGCCAAAGAATAGCTTCCTCTGGGGCCAACGTCCTGACTTTC
CDR3aa: CASSQRIASSGANVLTF

abundance: few
j_gene: TRBJ2-5
d_gene: -
v_gene: TRBV6-5
CDR3nt: TGTGCCAGCAGTTACGCGGCAGGGGATGAGACCCAGTACTTC
CDR3aa: CASSYAAGDETQYF

abundance: few
j_gene: TRBJ1-2
d_gene: -
v_gene: TRBV12-3/TRBV12-4
CDR3nt: TGTGCCAGCAGTTTTGACGACCGTTTAGGCTACACCTTC
CDR3aa: CASSFDDRLGYTF

abundance: few
j_gene: TRBJ2-5
d_gene: -
v_gene: TRBV7-3
CDR3nt: TGTGCCAGCAGCTTAGGGTTGGGGACTTCCTTCTTTACAGAGACCCAGTACTTC
CDR3aa: CASSLGLGTSFFTETQYF

abundance: few
j_gene: TRBJ2-7
d_gene: TRBD2
v_gene: TRBV20-1
CDR3nt: TGCAGTGCTAGCGGACTAGCGGGAGAATACGAGCAGTACTTC
CDR3aa: CSASGLAGEYEQYF

abundance: many
j_gene: TRBJ1-1
d_gene: TRBD1
v_gene: TRBV29-1
CDR3nt: TGCAGCGTTGAGGGGGACAGGGCATCTGAAGCTTTCTTT
CDR3aa: CSVEGDRASEAFF

abundance: -
j_gene: TRBJ2-2
d_gene: -
v_gene: TRBV10-3
CDR3nt: TGTGCCAGCAACCAGGGGGGAAACACCGGGGAGCTGTTTTTT
CDR3aa: CASNQGGNTGELFF

abundance: many
j_gene: TRBJ2-7
d_gene: TRBD1
v_gene: TRBV10-3
CDR3nt: TGTGCCATCAGTCCCGGACAGGGGTACGAGCAGTACTTC
CDR3aa: CAISPGQGYEQYF

abundance: -
j_gene: TRBJ1-1
d_gene: TRBD1
v_gene: TRBV19
CDR3nt: TGTGCCAGTGGTATACGACAGGGGCGTGTAACTGAAGCTTTCTTT
CDR3aa: CASGIRQGRVTEAFF

abundance: many
j_gene: TRBJ2-5
d_gene: -
v_gene: TRBV7-2
CDR3nt: TGTGCCAGCAGCTTAAACTCGGTTGAGACCCAGTACTTC
CDR3aa: CASSLNSVETQYF

abundance: many
j_gene: TRBJ1-1
d_gene: -
v_gene: TRBV2
CDR3nt: TGTGCCAGCAGTGACGGAATGAACACTGAAGCTTTCTTT
CDR3aa: CASSDGMNTEAFF

abundance: -
j_gene: TRBJ2-7
d_gene: TRBD1
v_gene: TRBV7-8
CDR3nt: TGTGCCAGCAGCTTTGGGATCGCACAGGGGGCGCTTGTCTACGAGCAGTACTTC
CDR3aa: CASSFGIAQGALVYEQYF

abundance: many
j_gene: TRBJ1-1
d_gene: -
v_gene: TRBV7-9
CDR3nt: TGTGCCAGCAGCTTCGGCGGTGAAGCTTTCTTT
CDR3aa: CASSFGGEAFF

abundance: -
j_gene: TRBJ1-2
d_gene: -
v_gene: TRBV10-3
CDR3nt: TGTGCCAGCTCCAAGGACGGTTCTAACTATGGCTACACCTTC
CDR3aa: CASSKDGSNYGYTF

abundance: -
j_gene: TRBJ1-5
d_gene: -
v_gene: TRBV2
CDR3nt: TGTGCCAGCAGGACTAGCGGGAGGAGGGAGACCCAGCATTTT
CDR3aa: CASRTSGRRETQHF

abundance: -
j_gene: TRBJ1-5
d_gene: -
v_gene: TRBV24-1
CDR3nt: TGTGCCAGCACCCCCAGCCCGGTCACTCAGCCCCAGCATTTT
CDR3aa: CASTPSPVTQPQHF

abundance: once
j_gene: TRBJ1-6
d_gene: -
v_gene: TRBV20-1
CDR3nt: TGCAGTGCTAGGGGTCGGGGGCGTCTATATTCACCCCTCCACTTT
CDR3aa: CSARGRGRLYSPLHF

abundance: few
j_gene: TRBJ1-1
d_gene: -
v_gene: TRBV20-1
CDR3nt: TGCAGTGCTAGAGACCCCGGGACCTCAGGCGAACGAGCTTTCTTT
CDR3aa: CSARDPGTSGERAFF

abundance: -
j_gene: TRBJ2-1
d_gene: -
v_gene: TRBV7-2
CDR3nt: TGTGCCAGCAGCTCCCCGGACGATGAGCAGTTCTTC
CDR3aa: CASSSPDDEQFF

abundance: -
j_gene: TRBJ1-1
d_gene: -
v_gene: TRBV5-1
CDR3nt: TGCGCCAGCATCGATACGACAGGAGGGGCCACTGAAGCTTTCTTT
CDR3aa: CASIDTTGGATEAFF

abundance: many
j_gene: TRBJ1-1
d_gene: -
v_gene: TRBV7-9
CDR3nt: TGTGCCAGCAGCTTCCCCAGGAGACAGGAAGCAACGGGCACTGAAGCTTTCTTT
CDR3aa: CASSFPRRQEATGTEAFF

abundance: many
j_gene: TRBJ1-3
d_gene: -
v_gene: TRBV6-5
CDR3nt: TGTGCCAGCAGCAAGGGAAACACCATATATTTT
CDR3aa: CASSKGNTIYF

abundance: few
j_gene: TRBJ2-7
d_gene: -
v_gene: TRBV29-1
CDR3nt: TGCAGCGTTCGAAGGACAGAGGGCGAGCAGTACTTC
CDR3aa: CSVRRTEGEQYF

abundance: -
j_gene: TRBJ1-2
d_gene: -
v_gene: TRBV12-3/TRBV12-4
CDR3nt: TGTGCCAGCAGTTTACGGCATTCTAACTATGGCTACACCTTC
CDR3aa: CASSLRHSNYGYTF

abundance: once
j_gene: TRBJ2-7
d_gene: TRBD1
v_gene: TRBV2
CDR3nt: TGTGCCAGCAGTGAAAGACCTTGGGGACAGGCTTCCTACGAGCAGTACTTC
CDR3aa: CASSERPWGQASYEQYF

abundance: -
j_gene: TRBJ2-7
d_gene: TRBD1
v_gene: TRBV7-2
CDR3nt: TGTGCCAGCGGCCGGGACAGGGACAACGAGCAGTACTTC
CDR3aa: CASGRDRDNEQYF

abundance: once
j_gene: TRBJ2-2
d_gene: TRBD1
v_gene: TRBV25-1
CDR3nt: TGTGCCAGCAGCCACTTCAGGGACGGACAGGGGCGCACCGGGGAGCTGTTTTTT
CDR3aa: CASSHFRDGQGRTGELFF

abundance: few
j_gene: TRBJ1-6
d_gene: -
v_gene: TRBV20-1
CDR3nt: TGCAGTCAGAGCTCCTATAATTCACCCCTCCACTTT
CDR3aa: CSQSSYNSPLHF

abundance: -
j_gene: TRBJ2-6
d_gene: -
v_gene: TRBV10-3
CDR3nt: TGTGCCATCAGTGAGTACAGGGTTGGGTCTGGGGCCAACGTCCTGACTTTC
CDR3aa: CAISEYRVGSGANVLTF

abundance: many
j_gene: TRBJ2-5
d_gene: -
v_gene: TRBV15
CDR3nt: TGTGCCACCAGCAGAACCCTCGGGCTAGACCACCAAGAGACCCAGTACTTC
CDR3aa: CATSRTLGLDHQETQYF

abundance: few
j_gene: TRBJ1-6
d_gene: TRBD1
v_gene: TRBV7-3
CDR3nt: TGTGCCAGCAGTTTATCGACAGGGGGAAATAATTCACCCCTCCACTTT
CDR3aa: CASSLSTGGNNSPLHF